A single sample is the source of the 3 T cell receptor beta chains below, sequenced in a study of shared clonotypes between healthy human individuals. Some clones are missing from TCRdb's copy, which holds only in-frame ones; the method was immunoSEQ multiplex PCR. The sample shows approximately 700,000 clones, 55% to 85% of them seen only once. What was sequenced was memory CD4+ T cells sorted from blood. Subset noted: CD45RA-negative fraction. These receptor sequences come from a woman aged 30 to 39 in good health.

CDR3 DNA: TGCGCCAGCACCCGACTAGCGGGAATAGAGACCCAGTACTTC. Protein product: CASTRLAGIETQYF. The chain recombines TRBV5-1 with TRBJ2-5; 11 bases map to TRBD2. The V gene's germline CDR1 is SGHRS and CDR2 YFSETQ. After removal of 6 bases from V and 4 bases from J, the junction contained 5 bases not matched to a gene. The CDR3 has 14 amino acids.

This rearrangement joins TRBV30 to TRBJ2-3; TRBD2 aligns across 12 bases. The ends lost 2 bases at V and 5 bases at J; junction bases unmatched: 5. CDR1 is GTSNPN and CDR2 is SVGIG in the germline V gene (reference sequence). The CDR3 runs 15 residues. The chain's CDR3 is CAWSRTSGTGDTQYF. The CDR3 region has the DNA TGTGCCTGGAGTCGGACTAGCGGGACCGGAGATACGCAGTATTTT.

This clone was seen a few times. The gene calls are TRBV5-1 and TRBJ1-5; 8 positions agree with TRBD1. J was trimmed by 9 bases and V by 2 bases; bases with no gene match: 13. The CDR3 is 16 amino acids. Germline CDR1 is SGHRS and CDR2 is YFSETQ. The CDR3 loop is CASSFRDRLGMGPQHF. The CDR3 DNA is TGCGCCAGCAGCTTCCGGGACAGGTTGGGTATGGGGCCCCAGCATTTT.